The rows below give T cell receptor beta chains drawn from one sample of a study of blood T cell repertoires in COVID-19. The data were produced by immunoSEQ multiplex PCR, yet TCRdb's version contains in-frame clones alone and is incomplete. The sample has roughly 340,000 clones, more than 75% seen once. Specimen: PBMCs or T cells enriched from blood (not recorded which). Receptor source: a man in his forties in a cohort exposed to, infected with or recovered from COVID-19 (not recorded which). Both conserved end residues are part of each CDR3. Each record gives: J gene, D gene, V gene, CDR3 length, clone size, CDR3 DNA, CDR3 protein. A D gene is named only where the DNA matches it firmly. Expanded clones are given a class, and other clones once, few, many or no size at all.

TRBJ2-1 TRBD2 TRBV5-1 15 - TGCGCCAGCAGCTTTAGCGGGGGGGATTACAATGAGCAGTTCTTC CASSFSGGDYNEQFF
TRBJ1-5 - TRBV28 17 - TGTGCCAGCAGCTTTGGACGCAGGCGACTAATCAATCAGCCCCAGCATTTT CASSFGRRRLINQPQHF
TRBJ2-3 TRBD1 TRBV10-3 12 - TGTGCCACACGACAGGGCCCAGATACGCAGTATTTT CATRQGPDTQYF
TRBJ1-2 - TRBV3-1/TRBV3-2 15 - TGTGCCAGCAGCCAAGGGCAGGGTGCTAACTATGGCTACACCTTC CASSQGQGANYGYTF
TRBJ2-2 - TRBV5-5 12 - TGTGCCAGCAGCACGGGGACCGGGGAGCTGTTTTTT CASSTGTGELFF
TRBJ2-7 - TRBV30 12 - TGTGCCTGGAGTAGTAGCTCCTACGAGCAGTACTTC CAWSSSSYEQYF
TRBJ2-1 TRBD2 TRBV3-1/TRBV3-2 15 - TGTGCCAGCAGCCCACATGCGTGGGGGGGTGATGAGCAGTTCTTC CASSPHAWGGDEQFF
TRBJ2-5 TRBD2 TRBV3-1/TRBV3-2 19 - TGTGCCAGCAGCCATGTCCGGGAATTACTAGCGGGAGACGGGGAGACCCAGTACTTC CASSHVRELLAGDGETQYF
TRBJ1-2 - TRBV10-3 14 - TGTGCCATCAGTGAGTCTGAGACATTCCCTGGCTACACCTTC CAISESETFPGYTF
TRBJ1-2 - TRBV21-1 13 once TGTGCCAGCAGCAAAGGAGGGGGCCTCAGCTACACCTTC CASSKGGGLSYTF
TRBJ2-2 - TRBV10-3 16 - TGTGCCATCAGTGATATCGGACAAGCAAACACCGGGGAGCTGTTTTTT CAISDIGQANTGELFF
TRBJ1-4 - TRBV10-3 15 - TGTGCCATCAGTCGGGACACCGGATATAATGAAAAACTGTTTTTT CAISRDTGYNEKLFF
TRBJ2-5 - TRBV10-3 15 - TGTGCCATCAGTAACACACCAAACCCTCAAGAGACCCAGTACTTC CAISNTPNPQETQYF
TRBJ2-7 TRBD1 TRBV5-1 14 - TGCGCCAGCAGCGGACAGGGGGCTAGATACGAGCAGTACTTC CASSGQGARYEQYF
TRBJ2-2 TRBD1 TRBV18 14 - TGTGCCAGCGACGGACAGGGGAGGATCGGGGAGCTGTTTTTT CASDGQGRIGELFF
TRBJ2-7 - TRBV10-3 14 - TGTGCCATCAGTGAGTCTCGGGAAACCTACGAGCAGTACTTC CAISESRETYEQYF
TRBJ1-2 - TRBV19 14 - TGTGCCAGTAGTAGAAACTCGGCTAACTATGGCTACACCTTC CASSRNSANYGYTF
TRBJ2-1 - TRBV5-1 13 - TGCGCCAGCAGCTTGGACAGGGAGGGTGAGCAGTTCTTC CASSLDREGEQFF
TRBJ2-3 TRBD1 TRBV6-2/TRBV6-3 15 - TGTGCCAGCAGTTACGGGACAGGGGACACAGATACGCAGTATTTT CASSYGTGDTDTQYF
TRBJ1-2 - TRBV6-5 12 - TGTGCCAGCAGAGCAAGCGCCTATGGCTACACCTTC CASRASAYGYTF
TRBJ2-7 - TRBV30 14 few TGTGCCTGGAGTGTAGGGGGGGCTACCTACGAGCAGTACTTC CAWSVGGATYEQYF
TRBJ2-7 TRBD1 TRBV7-3 14 - TGTGCCAGCAGCCCCGGACAGGGCGCCTACGAGCAGTACTTC CASSPGQGAYEQYF
TRBJ1-2 - TRBV7-2 15 - TGTGCCAGCAGCTTATGGCTGACGGACTACGATGGCTACACCTTC CASSLWLTDYDGYTF
TRBJ1-2 - TRBV30 11 - TGTGCCTGGGCAGAGGGCTACGGCTACACCTTC CAWAEGYGYTF
TRBJ2-1 TRBD2 TRBV24-1 16 - TGTGCCACCAGTGATTCCGTAGCGGGAGAATACAATGAGCAGTTCTTC CATSDSVAGEYNEQFF
TRBJ1-4 - TRBV2 13 - TGTGCCAGCATGCAGAGGCTTGATGAAAAACTGTTTTTT CASMQRLDEKLFF
TRBJ2-1 TRBD2 TRBV27 14 - TGTGCCAGCAAGACTAGCGGGAGGAATAATGAGCAGTTCTTC CASKTSGRNNEQFF
TRBJ2-3 TRBD2 TRBV5-1 16 - TGCGCCAGCAGCTTGTCAGCGGGAGGGTGGACAGATACGCAGTATTTT CASSLSAGGWTDTQYF
TRBJ1-4 - TRBV7-8 15 - TGTGCCAGCAGCTTAGTCGCGGGGACTAATGAAAAACTGTTTTTT CASSLVAGTNEKLFF
TRBJ2-1 TRBD1 TRBV6-5 14 - TGTGCCAGCAGCCGACAGGGGTACGACAATGAGCAGTTCTTC CASSRQGYDNEQFF
TRBJ1-4 - TRBV5-4 15 - TGTGCCAGCAGCGTTGGCCCAGGGACTAATGAAAAACTGTTTTTT CASSVGPGTNEKLFF
TRBJ2-3 - TRBV28 15 few TGTGCCAGCAGTATACGAGGTTCTGGCACAGATACGCAGTATTTT CASSIRGSGTDTQYF
TRBJ1-4 TRBD1 TRBV5-1 16 - TGCGCCAGCAGCGCGGGACAGTTAACAACTAATGAAAAACTGTTTTTT CASSAGQLTTNEKLFF
TRBJ2-5 - TRBV11-2 14 once TGTGCCAGCAGCATCGGAGCGCTACAAGAGACCCAGTACTTC CASSIGALQETQYF
TRBJ2-7 - TRBV28 13 - TGTGCCAGCAGAGGACAACCCTCCTACGAGCAGTACTTC CASRGQPSYEQYF
TRBJ1-6 TRBD1 TRBV7-8 14 - TGTGCCAGCAGCTTGACAGGGGCTGGTTCACCCCTCCACTTT CASSLTGAGSPLHF
TRBJ2-7 - TRBV30 13 few TGTGCCTGGAGTGGTACGGGGGTCGGCTCGCAGTACTTC CAWSGTGVGSQYF